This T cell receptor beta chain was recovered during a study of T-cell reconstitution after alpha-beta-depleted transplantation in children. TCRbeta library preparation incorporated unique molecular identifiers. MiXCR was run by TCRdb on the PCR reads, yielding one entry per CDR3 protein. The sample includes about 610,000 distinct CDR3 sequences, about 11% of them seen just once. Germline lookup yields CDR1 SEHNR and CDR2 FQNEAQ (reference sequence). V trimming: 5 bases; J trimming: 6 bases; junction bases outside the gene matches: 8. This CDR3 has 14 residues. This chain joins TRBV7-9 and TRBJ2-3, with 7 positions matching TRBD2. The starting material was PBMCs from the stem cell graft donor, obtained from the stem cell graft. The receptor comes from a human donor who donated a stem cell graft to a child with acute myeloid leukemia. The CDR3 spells CASSPSGTSDTQYF. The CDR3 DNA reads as TGTGCCAGCAGCCCGAGCGGGACGTCGGATACGCAGTATTTT.